This T cell receptor (beta chain) stems from a study of cytomegalovirus exposure and HLA in healthy donors listed by TCRdb under 2017. With respect to the entire study: A later analysis indicated that the roughly 120 validation repertoires were generated on the platform also employed for the approximately 700 repertoires of the first cohort. The aim of the study was to test whether cataloging public T cell receptors could identify signatures of past pathogen exposure. Besides the first cohort of roughly 700 subjects, a separate validation cohort made up of 120 or so different subjects was used. High-throughput TCR immunosequencing, statistical association of individual TCRs with disease status, and machine learning were combined to predict cytomegalovirus infection status.

Library preparation used the immunoSEQ multiplex PCR assay. As for the authors' bioinformatics: A statistical classification framework was built for diagnosing cytomegalovirus status from the catalog of TCR beta chain sequences. TCRdb obtained this table from immuneACCESS and retained in-frame rearrangements with V and J assigned. These tables miss some clones; where compared with another copy, unresolved V genes account for less than half of the shortfall, and the remainder is unexplained. V and J calls and clone size are as listed in that table; D and trimming were resolved from the DNA. The sample table holds approximately 200,000 clones, of which around nine tenths were seen once. The top ten constitute about 1% of the sample. For this clone: Its antigen has not been determined. There are no base qualities to consult, and no much larger clone falls within one base.

Trimming removed 3 bases from V and 7 bases from J; the gene matches leave 11 bases unexplained. CDR1 is given as MNHEY and CDR2 as SMNVEV, both from the germline V gene (reference sequence). The CDR3 runs 17 residues from the cysteine to the phenylalanine. CDR3 DNA only is kept here, 51 bases in frame from base 1. Separate from the roughly 650-subject first cohort, the validation cohort of about 110 subjects was the group to which the donors belonged. Beyond this particular receptor, the publication reports: A later analysis lacked HLA typing for the validation cohort, so it scored co-occurrence in that cohort across all 110 or so repertoires. Across donors, most TCR sequences were observed very rarely, whereas some public TCRs were present in many individuals. In the study, some 160 TCR beta chains were listed as associated with cytomegalovirus. Of the cluster scores, around 95% were above 0 in a later analysis, which found that TCRs clustered in the first cohort also tended to co-occur in the approximately 110 validation repertoires. In vitro tests confirmed that a few of the cytomegalovirus-associated TCR beta chains recognize cytomegalovirus antigens. In both the original and validation cohorts, the classifier was reported to diagnose cytomegalovirus status with high specificity and sensitivity. According to the authors, the approach could potentially be generalized to other disease states and immunological phenotypes.

The sample comprised PBMCs. The receptor's source is a young woman in good health and CMV-seronegative. The chain is assembled from TRBV27 and TRBJ2-1, with 11 central nucleotides matching TRBD1. The CDR3 protein sequence reads: CASSFARTGGQDNEQFF. Read as DNA, the sequence is TGTGCCAGCAGTTTTGCCCGGACAGGGGGCCAGGATAATGAGCAGTTCTTC.